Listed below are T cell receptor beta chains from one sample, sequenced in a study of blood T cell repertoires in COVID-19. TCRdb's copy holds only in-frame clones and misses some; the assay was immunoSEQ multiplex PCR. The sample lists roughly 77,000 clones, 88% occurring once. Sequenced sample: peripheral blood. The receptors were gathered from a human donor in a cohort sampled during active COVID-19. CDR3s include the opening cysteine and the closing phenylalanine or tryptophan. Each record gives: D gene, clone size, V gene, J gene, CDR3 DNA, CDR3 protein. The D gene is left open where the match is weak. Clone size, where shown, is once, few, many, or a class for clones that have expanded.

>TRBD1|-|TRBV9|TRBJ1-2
TGTGCCAGCAGCGCGAACATACAGGGGGCATCTGGCTACACCTTC
CASSANIQGASGYTF
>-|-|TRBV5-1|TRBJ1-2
TGCGCCAGCAGCTTGGAGGGGGTTAACTATGGCTACACCTTC
CASSLEGVNYGYTF
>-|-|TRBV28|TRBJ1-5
TGTGCCAGCAGTTCCCAGGTAGGGCGGGGTATAAGAAATCAGCCCCAGCATTTT
CASSSQVGRGIRNQPQHF
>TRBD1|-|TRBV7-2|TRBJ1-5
TGTGCCAGCAGCAAGGGACAGGGGGCGAATCAGCCCCAGCATTTT
CASSKGQGANQPQHF
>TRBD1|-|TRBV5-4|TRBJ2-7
TGTGCCAGCAGGCCCCGGGACAGGGGGCGAGAAGAGCAGTACTTC
CASRPRDRGREEQYF
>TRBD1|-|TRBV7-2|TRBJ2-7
TGTGCCAGCAGCTTCAGACAGGGGGAAAGGGACGAGCAGTACTTC
CASSFRQGERDEQYF
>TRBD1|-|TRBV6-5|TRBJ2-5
TGTGCCAGCATTCAATCCGGGACAGGGATAGAGACCCAGTACTTC
CASIQSGTGIETQYF
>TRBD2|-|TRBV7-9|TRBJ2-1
TGTGCCAGCAGCCCGGGACTAGCGGATGGAAGTGAGCAGTTCTTC
CASSPGLADGSEQFF
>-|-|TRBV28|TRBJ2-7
TGTGCCAGCAGAATAGCCGGGCGGGACGAGCAGTACTTC
CASRIAGRDEQYF
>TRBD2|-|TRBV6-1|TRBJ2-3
TGTGCCAGCAGTGAATGGACTAGCGGGTTTTCGGGCACAGATACGCAGTATTTT
CASSEWTSGFSGTDTQYF
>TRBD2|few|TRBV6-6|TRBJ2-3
TGTGCCAGCAGGCCCCGGGGGGGCCTTGACACAGATACGCAGTATTTT
CASRPRGGLDTDTQYF
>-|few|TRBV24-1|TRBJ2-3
TGTGCCACCAGTGATTTTCGGGGGTCCGGCACAGATACGCAGTATTTT
CATSDFRGSGTDTQYF
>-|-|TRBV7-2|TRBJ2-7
TGTGCCAGCAGCTTAACACGGAGGGTCTACGAGCAGTACTTC
CASSLTRRVYEQYF
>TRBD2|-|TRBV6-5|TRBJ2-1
TGTGCCAGCAGTTACCTAACTAGCGGGAGGCCCCTTCTGAGATTCTTC
CASSYLTSGRPLLRFF
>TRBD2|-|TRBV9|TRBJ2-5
TGTGCCAGCAGTCCAATAGCGGGGGGGCTTGAAGAGACCCAGTACTTC
CASSPIAGGLEETQYF
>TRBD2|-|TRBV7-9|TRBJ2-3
TGTGCCAGCAGCTACACTAGCGGGGGGGGCACAGATACGCAGTATTTT
CASSYTSGGGTDTQYF
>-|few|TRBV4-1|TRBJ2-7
TGCGCCAGCAGCCAAGCGGGGAAAGGACGGTACGAGCAGTACTTC
CASSQAGKGRYEQYF
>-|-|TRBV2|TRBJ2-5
TGTGCCAGCAGTGACGTGGGAGGTGGGGCCTTTGAGACCCAGTACTTC
CASSDVGGGAFETQYF
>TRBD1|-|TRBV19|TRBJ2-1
TGTGCCAGTAGTATGACAAGACCGGACAGGGGCCCCAGGTTCTTC
CASSMTRPDRGPRFF
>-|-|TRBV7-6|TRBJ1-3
TGTGCCAGCAGCTTAGTCAGGGGTGACACCATATATTTT
CASSLVRGDTIYF
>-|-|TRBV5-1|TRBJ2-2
TGCGCCAGCAGCTTGGTTTCGCGGGACACCGGGGAGCTGTTTTTT
CASSLVSRDTGELFF
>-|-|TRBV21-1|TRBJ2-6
TGTGCCAGCAGCAAAGGGACAGGGGGCTATAGGGCTGGGGCCAACGTCCTGACTTTC
CASSKGTGGYRAGANVLTF
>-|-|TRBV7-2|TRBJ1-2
TGTGCCAGCAGCCCGACAGCGGGGGGCTACACCTTC
CASSPTAGGYTF
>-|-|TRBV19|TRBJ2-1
TGTGCCAGTAGTAGACGCCGACAGGGAGGCGACAATGAGCAGTTCTTC
CASSRRRQGGDNEQFF
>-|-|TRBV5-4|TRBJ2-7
TGTGCCAGCAGCTTGGAACTGACCTACGAGCAGTACTTC
CASSLELTYEQYF
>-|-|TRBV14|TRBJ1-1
TGTGCCAGCAGCCAAGATCTCCGGAACACTGAAGCTTTCTTT
CASSQDLRNTEAFF
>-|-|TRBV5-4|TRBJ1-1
TGTGCCAGCAGCTTAGCGCAGGGGAACACTGAAGCTTTCTTT
CASSLAQGNTEAFF
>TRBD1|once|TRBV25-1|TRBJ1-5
TGTGCCAGCTCGGGACAGGGCAATCAGCCCCAGCATTTT
CASSGQGNQPQHF
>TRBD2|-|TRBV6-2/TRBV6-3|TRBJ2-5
TGTGCCAGCAGCCCGGGGGGGGAAGAGACCCAGTACTTC
CASSPGGEETQYF
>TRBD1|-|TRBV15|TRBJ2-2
TGTGCCACCAGCCGGTCAGGGGGCATCGTCGGGGAGCTGTTTTTT
CATSRSGGIVGELFF
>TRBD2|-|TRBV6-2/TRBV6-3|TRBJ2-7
TGTGCCAGCAGTGGGGGACTAGAAGCCTACGAGCAGTACTTC
CASSGGLEAYEQYF
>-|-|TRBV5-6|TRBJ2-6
TGTGCCAGCAGCTTGTGGGGAGCTGGGGCCAACGTCCTGACTTTC
CASSLWGAGANVLTF
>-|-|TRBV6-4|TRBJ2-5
TGTGCCAGCAGTGAAGGTCCCGAGGGAGAGACCCAGTACTTC
CASSEGPEGETQYF
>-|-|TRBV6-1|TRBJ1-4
TGTGCCAGCAGTGACGTCAGGGTAGGGGAAAAACTGTTTTTT
CASSDVRVGEKLFF